One sample yielded the 32 T cell receptor beta chains listed below, sequenced in a study of cytomegalovirus exposure and HLA in healthy donors. The PCR ran on 60 Vbeta and 13 Jbeta primers. Sequenced by immunoSEQ multiplex PCR; TCRdb stores in-frame clones only, minus some. The sample includes about 90,000 clones, under 85% of them seen just once. Sequenced material: PBMCs. The receptors shown here come from a man between 25 and 39 years old in good health and CMV-seronegative.

This rearrangement joins TRBV19 to TRBJ2-1; TRBD2 agrees at 11 bases. Germline CDR1 reads LNHDA; CDR2 reads SQIVND (reference sequence). This CDR3 comprises 15 residues. Losses at the gene ends were 11 bases for V and 6 bases for J; bases not matched to a gene: 12. The CDR3 region has the DNA TGTGCCTCCATCCCCCTAGCGGGGGGCGGCAATGAGCAGTTCTTC. Translated, it gives CASIPLAGGGNEQFF.

The chain links TRBV5-1 to TRBJ1-5, with 7 bases lining up with TRBD1. Germline CDR1 SGHRS, CDR2 YFSETQ. The CDR3 consists of 15 residues. V shed 4 bases, J shed 4 bases, and the junction held 8 bases outside the gene matches. The chain's CDR3 is CASSPTGELNQPQHF. The CDR3 DNA follows: TGCGCCAGCAGCCCCACAGGGGAACTAAATCAGCCCCAGCATTTT.

The CDR3 is CAWSVQEGGYGYTF. CDR3 bases: TGTGCCTGGAGTGTACAAGAGGGAGGCTATGGCTACACCTTC. The chain employs TRBV30 and TRBJ1-2, with D unclear. CDR3 length equals 14 residues. V gave up 0 bases and J gave up 4 bases, with 12 bases separating them. CDR1 GTSNPN and CDR2 SVGIG come from the germline V gene (reference sequence). The full variable domain, in which reference TRBV30 and TRBJ1-2 provide the parts outside the CDR3, is SQTIHQWPATLVQPVGSPLSLECTVEGTSNPNLYWYRQAAGRGLQLLFYSVGIGQISSEVPQNLSASRPQDRQFILSSKKLLLSDSGFYLCAWSVQEGGYGYTFGSGTRLTVV.

The table lists this clone with a count of one. This chain joins TRBV7-9 and TRBJ1-1; perhaps TRBD1 as D (6 bases). This CDR3 is built from 15 residues. Germline CDR1 reads SEHNR; CDR2 reads FQNEAQ (reference sequence). V was shortened by 5 bases and J by 2 bases, with 15 bases between the two germline ends. Here the CDR3 reads CASSPYQGQNTEAFF. CDR3 coding DNA: TGTGCCAGCAGCCCGTATCAGGGGCAAAACACTGAAGCTTTCTTT.

The chain carries TRBV18 and TRBJ2-5, with 7 bases identical to TRBD1. The J segment lost 1 base and the V segment lost 3 bases, leaving 11 bases of the junction unmatched. CDR1 is KGHSH and CDR2 is LQKENI in the germline V gene. CDR3 size: 17 residues. CDR3 sequence: CASSPSGKGALQETQYF. As DNA, the CDR3 is TGTGCCAGCTCACCCTCCGGGAAGGGGGCCCTCCAAGAGACCCAGTACTTC.

The chain has TRBV2 and TRBJ1-1; D is unresolved. This CDR3 region has 15 residues. V was trimmed by 7 bases and J by 0 bases, leaving 15 bases between them. Germline lookup yields CDR1 SNHLY and CDR2 FYNNEI. CDR3 DNA sequence: TGTGCCAGCATCGTAGGAGGAGTCATGAACACTGAAGCTTTCTTT. It encodes CASIVGGVMNTEAFF. Supplemented by reference TRBV2 and TRBJ1-1, the full variable domain reads EPEVTQTPSHQVTQMGQEVILRCVPISNHLYFYWYRQILGQKVEFLVSFYNNEISEKSEIFDDQFSVERPDGSNFTLKIRSTKLEDSAMYFCASIVGGVMNTEAFFGQGTRLTVV.

The chain links TRBV7-9 to TRBJ2-7; 8 bases are shared with TRBD1. Germline lookup yields CDR1 SEHNR and CDR2 FQNEAQ (reference sequence). Trimming removed 8 bases from V and 2 bases from J; junction bases left unmatched: 5. The CDR3 is 13 amino acids. The CDR3 coding sequence is TGTGCCAGCGCCCGGACAGGGACCTACGAGCAGTACTTC. This codes for CASARTGTYEQYF.

This clone came up a few times. This chain joins TRBV11-3 and TRBJ1-3, with 9 bases identical to TRBD1. This CDR3 has 15 residues. CDR1 and CDR2 from the germline V gene are SGHNT and YENEEA. The junction had 4 bases not matched to a gene; V was cut back by 5 bases and J by 2 bases. In nucleotides, the CDR3 is TGTGCCAGCAGCCTTGGGGACAGGGCTGGAAACACCATATATTTT. Protein: CASSLGDRAGNTIYF.

The chain employs TRBV6-1 and TRBJ2-1; 13 bases fit TRBD2. The V segment lost 4 bases and the J segment 8 bases; nucleotides outside the gene matches: 5. This CDR3 is 15 amino acids long. In germline, CDR1 is MNHNS, CDR2 SASEGT. This CDR3 is CASSALAGGPDEQFF. The CDR3 bases are TGTGCCAGCAGTGCACTAGCGGGGGGGCCGGATGAGCAGTTCTTC.

The chain combines TRBV14 with TRBJ1-6, with 7 bases that match TRBD1. The CDR3 loop spans 16 amino acids. Germline loops: CDR1 SGHDN, CDR2 FVKESK. With 4 bases clipped from V and 7 bases from J, the junction kept 10 bases outside the gene matches. The CDR3 reads CASSPGQQLRNSPLHF. CDR3 nucleotides: TGTGCCAGCAGCCCGGGACAGCAGTTGAGAAATTCACCCCTCCACTTT. Combining the CDR3 with reference TRBV14 and TRBJ1-6 gives the whole variable domain EAGVTQFPSHSVIEKGQTVTLRCDPISGHDNLYWYRRVMGKEIKFLLHFVKESKQDESGMPNNRFLAERTGGTYSTLKVQPAELEDSGVYFCASSPGQQLRNSPLHFGNGTRLTVT.

The CDR3 coding sequence is TGTGCCTGGGGTCAGGAACATAGCAATCAGCCCCAGCATTTT. Protein product: CAWGQEHSNQPQHF. The chain couples TRBV30 to TRBJ1-5; D gene unclear. The V end was cut by 5 bases, the J end by 0 bases, with 11 bases between. CDR1 is GTSNPN, CDR2 SVGIG, per germline (reference sequence). The CDR3 has 14 residues.

The genes are TRBV27 and TRBJ1-5; TRBD1 matches 8 bases. CDR3 length: 17 residues. V lost 3 bases and J lost 9; bases outside the gene matches: 16. The germline CDR1 and CDR2 sequences are MNHEY and SMNVEV (reference sequence). CDR3 bases: TGTGCCAGCAGTTTTCGTCTCGGGACAGGAGATAAGGGGCCCCAGCATTTT. The encoded protein is CASSFRLGTGDKGPQHF.

V gene TRBV5-4 combines with J gene TRBJ1-1; D is possibly TRBD1 (6 bases). The CDR3 extends over 14 amino acids. V was cut by 1 base and J by 7 bases, with 14 bases left in between. CDR1 is SGHNT and CDR2 is YYREEE in the germline V gene (reference sequence). The CDR3 reads CASSLRVGADEAFF. The CDR3 DNA reads TGTGCCAGCAGCTTGAGGGTGGGGGCTGATGAAGCTTTCTTT.

V gene TRBV7-2 combines with J gene TRBJ2-3, with D possibly being TRBD2 (6 bases). The germline V gene has CDR1 SGHTA and CDR2 FQGNSA. This CDR3 is 15 amino acids long. Trimming removed 5 bases from V and 3 bases from J, with 15 bases in between. The CDR3 DNA is TGTGCCAGCAGCCCTATGGGGGGATCAACAGATACGCAGTATTTT. Its translation: CASSPMGGSTDTQYF.

This clone has a handful of counts. The gene calls are TRBV6-5 and TRBJ1-1; TRBD1 is a possible D gene (6 bases). Germline V CDR1 and CDR2: MNHEY, SVGAGI. CDR3 size: 14 residues. The V gene lost 5 bases and the J gene lost 5 bases, with 15 bases spanning the gap. The CDR3 DNA sequence: TGTGCCAGCAGTATAACAGGGTCGGGAACTGAAGCTTTCTTT. Translated: CASSITGSGTEAFF.

The chain combines TRBV5-4 with TRBJ2-6; 9 bases are shared with TRBD1. The trim removed 9 bases at V and 3 bases at J, leaving 13 bases unmatched. CDR1 is SGHNT, CDR2 YYREEE, per germline (reference sequence). The CDR3 extends over 17 amino acids. The CDR3: CATRTGASLFGANVLTF. CDR3 DNA sequence: TGTGCCACCCGGACAGGGGCCTCCCTATTTGGGGCCAACGTCCTGACTTTC. Full variable domain (missing parts from reference TRBV5-4 and TRBJ2-6): ETGVTQSPTHLIKTRGQQVTLRCSSQSGHNTVSWYQQALGQGPQFIFQYYREEENGRGNFPPRFSGLQFPNYSSELNVNALELDDSALYLCATRTGASLFGANVLTFGAGSRLTVL.

This chain uses TRBV18 with TRBJ2-7, with TRBD1 matching over 9 bases. Germline V gene sequence: CDR1 KGHSH, CDR2 LQKENI. V lost 0 bases, J lost 5 bases, and 5 bases stayed unmatched. The CDR3 covers 15 residues. CDR3 sequence (DNA): TGTGCCAGCTCACCACCCGGGACAGGGCCTCACGAGCAGTACTTC. Its protein product is CASSPPGTGPHEQYF.

This clone was found once. Additional DNA sequences in this sample encode the identical CDR3. The chain is built from TRBV6-5 and TRBJ1-5; 7 bases map to TRBD1. This CDR3 has 13 residues. V lost 6 bases and J lost 6; bases outside the gene matches: 5. Germline CDR1 and CDR2: MNHEY and SVGAGI. CDR3 DNA sequence: TGTGCCAGCAGAAGACAGGGTAGTCAGCCCCAGCATTTT. This codes for CASRRQGSQPQHF.

This chain uses TRBV18 with TRBJ1-1; perhaps TRBD1 as D (5 bases). From germline, CDR1 is KGHSH and CDR2 LQKENI. Trimming shortened V by 1 base and J by 1 base, and 10 bases separated the two germline ends. The CDR3 consists of 15 residues. This chain's CDR3 is CASSPRQGRNTEAFF. DNA of the CDR3: TGTGCCAGCTCACCACGTCAGGGTCGGAACACTGAAGCTTTCTTT.

The J gene is TRBJ1-1, the V gene TRBV29-1, with 7 bases identical to TRBD1. The germline V gene has CDR1 SQVTM and CDR2 ANQGSEA. Germline trimming cut 6 bases from V and 1 base from J; bases unmatched to any gene: 5. The CDR3 spans 13 residues. CDR3 sequence: CSVPGQRNTEAFF. In DNA form, the CDR3 reads TGCAGCGTGCCGGGACAGCGGAACACTGAAGCTTTCTTT.

This rearrangement joins TRBV19 to TRBJ2-7, with D possibly TRBD2 on 5 matching bases. Per the germline V gene, CDR1 is LNHDA and CDR2 is SQIVND (reference sequence). CDR3 length: 15 residues. V dropped 4 bases and J dropped 2 bases, with 15 bases sitting between them. The CDR3: CASSTAFAGTYEQYF. CDR3 coding DNA: TGTGCCAGTAGTACAGCCTTTGCGGGCACCTACGAGCAGTACTTC. Filled out from reference TRBV19 and TRBJ2-7, the complete variable domain reads DGGITQSPKYLFRKEGQNVTLSCEQNLNHDAMYWYRQDPGQGLRLIYYSQIVNDFQKGDIAEGYSVSREKKESFPLTVTSAQKNPTAFYLCASSTAFAGTYEQYFGPGTRLTVT.

The chain employs TRBV4-1 and TRBJ2-3, with 8 bases matching TRBD2. This CDR3 has 18 residues. Germline V gene sequence: CDR1 MGHRA, CDR2 YSYEKL. After removal of 0 bases from V and 2 bases from J, the junction contained 10 bases not matched to a gene. The CDR3 bases are TGCGCCAGCAGCCAAGAGGGGGTACGGGGGGGCCACACAGATACGCAGTATTTT. This codes for CASSQEGVRGGHTDTQYF.

This clone was counted between two and nine times. The chain combines TRBV2 with TRBJ2-3; 10 nucleotides agree with TRBD1. Trimming removed 8 bases from V and 3 bases from J; junction bases left unmatched: 11. Germline CDR1 and CDR2: SNHLY and FYNNEI. This CDR3 contains 16 residues. The CDR3 DNA follows: TGTGCCAGCTCCCGAAGCGGACAGGGGGGTACAGATACGCAGTATTTT. Protein: CASSRSGQGGTDTQYF. The full variable domain, completed using reference TRBV2 and TRBJ2-3, is EPEVTQTPSHQVTQMGQEVILRCVPISNHLYFYWYRQILGQKVEFLVSFYNNEISEKSEIFDDQFSVERPDGSNFTLKIRSTKLEDSAMYFCASSRSGQGGTDTQYFGPGTRLTVL.

The chain has TRBV4-3 and TRBJ1-5; possible D gene TRBD1, 6 bases. Deletions cut 0 bases from V and 11 bases from J, with 35 bases between. Germline CDR1 is LGHNA and CDR2 is YSLEER. The CDR3 is made up of 21 amino acids. The CDR3 sequence is CASSQEPTIYRAWGFHDTQHF. Here the CDR3 DNA reads TGCGCCAGCAGCCAAGAACCGACGATATACAGGGCCTGGGGTTTCCACGATACCCAGCATTTT.

The gene calls are TRBV5-6 and TRBJ2-7; TRBD1 matches at 8 bases. The CDR3 covers 17 residues. In germline, CDR1 is SGHDT, CDR2 YYEEEE. Germline trimming cut 3 bases from V and 4 bases from J; bases unmatched to any gene: 15. The CDR3 protein is CASSWTTGWDRRYEQYF. CDR3 coding DNA: TGTGCCAGCAGCTGGACGACCGGGTGGGACAGGAGATACGAGCAGTACTTC.

V gene TRBV7-9 combines with J gene TRBJ1-1; 7 nucleotides match TRBD1. V shed 0 bases and J 1 base; nucleotides not matched to a gene: 2. In germline, CDR1 is SEHNR, CDR2 FQNEAQ (reference sequence). This CDR3 contains 15 residues. DNA for the CDR3: TGTGCCAGCAGCTTAGCGGGACAGACGAACACTGAAGCTTTCTTT. This gives the protein CASSLAGQTNTEAFF. Full variable domain (missing parts from reference TRBV7-9 and TRBJ1-1): DTGVSQNPRHKITKRGQNVTFRCDPISEHNRLYWYRQTLGQGPEFLTYFQNEAQLEKSRLLSDRFSAERPKGSFSTLEIQRTEQGDSAMYLCASSLAGQTNTEAFFGQGTRLTVV.

The CDR3 coding sequence is TGCGCCAGCAGCTTGGAAGGGGACAGTGGCTACACCTTC. Its protein is CASSLEGDSGYTF. The gene calls are TRBV5-1 and TRBJ1-2; 7 nucleotides agree with TRBD1. The CDR3 spans 13 residues. Germline V gene data show CDR1 as SGHRS and CDR2 as YFSETQ. V lost 0 bases and J lost 7; bases outside the gene matches: 3.

The genes are TRBV6-1 and TRBJ1-5; unclear D gene. The germline V gene has CDR1 MNHNS and CDR2 SASEGT. Trimming took off 7 bases at V and 0 bases at J, with 7 bases between the two ends. The CDR3 length is 13 residues. Here the CDR3 DNA reads TGTGCCAGCACCACAGTTAGCAATCAGCCCCAGCATTTT. This sequence encodes CASTTVSNQPQHF.

V is TRBV28 and J is TRBJ1-2; D not certain. Trimming removed 3 bases from V and 6 bases from J, with 11 bases in between. CDR1 is MDHEN, CDR2 SYDVKM, per germline. This CDR3 has 13 residues. The CDR3 spells CASSLMDGDGYTF. CDR3 bases: TGTGCCAGCAGTTTGATGGACGGGGATGGCTACACCTTC.

The chain is built from TRBV6-1 and TRBJ1-5; D is ambiguous. With 1 base removed from V and 16 bases from J, the gap between germline ends came to 11 bases. Germline assignment: CDR1 MNHNS and CDR2 SASEGT. This CDR3 spans 11 amino acids. The CDR3 nucleotides are TGTGCCAGCAGTGAAGTTGGAGGTGGCCATTTT. This translates into CASSEVGGGHF.

This chain joins TRBV15 and TRBJ1-5; D gene ambiguous. The CDR3 runs 14 residues. Germline CDR1 LNHNV, CDR2 YYDKDF (reference sequence). V lost 4 bases to trimming and J lost 7 bases, with 14 bases between them. CDR3 residues: CATSIGRPGQPQHF. The CDR3 DNA sequence: TGTGCCACCAGCATCGGCAGGCCGGGGCAGCCCCAGCATTTT. Full variable domain (missing parts from reference TRBV15 and TRBJ1-5): DAMVIQNPRYQVTQFGKPVTLSCSQTLNHNVMYWYQQKSSQAPKLLFHYYDKDFNNEADTPDNFQSRRPNTSFCFLDIRSPGLGDTAMYLCATSIGRPGQPQHFGDGTRLSIL.

J is TRBJ2-7 and V is TRBV7-8, with TRBD1 matching 9 bases. Trimming removed 0 bases from V and 3 bases from J; junction bases left unmatched: 3. This CDR3 is built from 15 residues. CDR1 is SGHVS and CDR2 is FQNEAQ in the germline V gene. The CDR3 region is CASSLAGQGIYEQYF. The CDR3 DNA sequence: TGTGCCAGCAGCTTAGCGGGACAGGGTATCTACGAGCAGTACTTC.